This TCR beta chain came from a study of cytotoxic CD8 clonotypes in ibrutinib-treated CLL. Study as a whole: Responses: roughly 25 partial, 2 complete; after median approximately 67 months, around 14 stayed remitted, roughly 12 progressed. Study-wide findings and caveats: Different sampling times were used for sustained-remission and progressing patients. Whereas clonality rose at ibrutinib response, it declined toward baseline at progression.

For TCR beta libraries, about 2 micrograms of genomic DNA were obtained from cryopreserved PBMCs. A note on this clone: Its antigen is not known.

Data came from immunoSEQ multiplex PCR; TCRdb stores just in-frame clones and leaves some out. Of 150,000 to 200,000 clones in the sample, 70% to 90% were seen once. CDR1 is WNHNN, CDR2 SYGVQD, per germline (reference sequence). The CDR3 is 12 amino acids. V lost 4 bases and J 5 bases, leaving 6 bases between the germline ends. This receptor was taken from a human donor with chronic lymphocytic leukemia. J is TRBJ1-5 and V is TRBV10-1; D not resolved. Sequenced here: PBMCs, sampled at disease progression, from a patient treated with ibrutinib. In DNA, the CDR3 is TGCGCCAGCAGTGCGGGTTATCAGCCCCAGCATTTT. This sequence encodes CASSAGYQPQHF.